The rows below give T cell receptor beta chains drawn from one sample of a study of T cell changes during pregnancy in multiple sclerosis. The repertoire was sequenced with immunoSEQ multiplex PCR; TCRdb's copy has only in-frame clones and lacks some. The table has approximately 100,000 clones, 90% to 95% seen once. Here the sequenced sample was peripheral blood, taken in the first trimester of pregnancy. Every receptor here comes from a female donor with multiple sclerosis, enrolled in a pregnancy study. Each CDR3 is given with its conserved first and last residue. The D gene is left open where the match is weak. Expanded clones get a size class; other rows say once, few or many, or leave the size out.

abundance: -
v_gene: TRBV5-4
d_gene: TRBD1
j_gene: TRBJ1-2
CDR3nt: TGTGCCAGCAGCTTTTCGGGACAGGGATTGGATGGCTACACCTTC
CDR3aa: CASSFSGQGLDGYTF

abundance: -
v_gene: TRBV6-6
d_gene: -
j_gene: TRBJ2-7
CDR3nt: TGTGCCAGCAGTTACTCTCAGATCTACGAGCAGTACTTC
CDR3aa: CASSYSQIYEQYF

abundance: -
v_gene: TRBV5-1
d_gene: TRBD2
j_gene: TRBJ2-3
CDR3nt: TGCGCCAGCAGCTTGGGGGCTAGCGGGGGCACAGATACGCAGTATTTT
CDR3aa: CASSLGASGGTDTQYF

abundance: -
v_gene: TRBV27
d_gene: -
j_gene: TRBJ1-3
CDR3nt: TGTGCCAGCAGTCCCTTGGGCCAGGCCTCCTCTGGAAACACCATATATTTT
CDR3aa: CASSPLGQASSGNTIYF

abundance: -
v_gene: TRBV11-2
d_gene: -
j_gene: TRBJ2-1
CDR3nt: TGTGCCAGCAGCTTAGGCCCCGGGGACAACTACAATGAGCAGTTCTTC
CDR3aa: CASSLGPGDNYNEQFF

abundance: once
v_gene: TRBV2
d_gene: TRBD1
j_gene: TRBJ1-1
CDR3nt: TGTGCCAGCAGGAGCAGGGGGGCCACTGAAGCTTTCTTT
CDR3aa: CASRSRGATEAFF

abundance: -
v_gene: TRBV6-1
d_gene: -
j_gene: TRBJ1-6
CDR3nt: TGTGCCAGCAGTGAAATTATTTCACCCCTCCACTTT
CDR3aa: CASSEIISPLHF

abundance: -
v_gene: TRBV7-9
d_gene: TRBD2
j_gene: TRBJ2-7
CDR3nt: TGTGCCAGCACCCGTAGCGGGGGGGCCTCCGAGCAGTACTTC
CDR3aa: CASTRSGGASEQYF

abundance: few
v_gene: TRBV6-1
d_gene: -
j_gene: TRBJ1-5
CDR3nt: TGTGCCAGCAGTGTCAGTGGCAATCAGCCCCAGCATTTT
CDR3aa: CASSVSGNQPQHF

abundance: -
v_gene: TRBV6-5
d_gene: TRBD1
j_gene: TRBJ1-3
CDR3nt: TGTGCCAGCAGACCTACAGGGGGACTTTACACCATATATTTT
CDR3aa: CASRPTGGLYTIYF

abundance: -
v_gene: TRBV14
d_gene: TRBD1
j_gene: TRBJ1-1
CDR3nt: TGTGCCAGCACCTCCGGACAGGGCCTGAGTGAAGCTTTCTTT
CDR3aa: CASTSGQGLSEAFF

abundance: few
v_gene: TRBV10-3
d_gene: TRBD1
j_gene: TRBJ1-1
CDR3nt: TGTGCCATCTCTGGACAGGGGGTGAACACTGAAGCTTTCTTT
CDR3aa: CAISGQGVNTEAFF

abundance: -
v_gene: TRBV5-1
d_gene: -
j_gene: TRBJ1-5
CDR3nt: TGCGCCAGCAGCCCCGGATGGGGCAGGGGACCCAATCAGCCCCAGCATTTT
CDR3aa: CASSPGWGRGPNQPQHF

abundance: -
v_gene: TRBV6-6
d_gene: -
j_gene: TRBJ1-3
CDR3nt: TGTGCCAGCAGTTCGAACAGGGACACCATATATTTT
CDR3aa: CASSSNRDTIYF

abundance: -
v_gene: TRBV6-6
d_gene: -
j_gene: TRBJ2-3
CDR3nt: TGTGCCAGCACCAACACAGGGCTGACTAGCACAGATACGCAGTATTTT
CDR3aa: CASTNTGLTSTDTQYF

abundance: -
v_gene: TRBV6-5
d_gene: -
j_gene: TRBJ1-6
CDR3nt: TGTGCCAGCAGTTACTCGCGCTTACAGCATAATTCACCCCTCCACTTT
CDR3aa: CASSYSRLQHNSPLHF

abundance: -
v_gene: TRBV5-4
d_gene: -
j_gene: TRBJ2-5
CDR3nt: TGTGCCAGCAGCTTTTTCGGCGGTCAAGAGACCCAGTACTTC
CDR3aa: CASSFFGGQETQYF

abundance: -
v_gene: TRBV6-4
d_gene: TRBD2
j_gene: TRBJ2-3
CDR3nt: TGTGCCAGCAGCGGGACTAGCGAAGATACGCAGTATTTT
CDR3aa: CASSGTSEDTQYF

abundance: -
v_gene: TRBV6-5
d_gene: -
j_gene: TRBJ2-3
CDR3nt: TGTGCCAGCAGCCAGGACTTTCGCACAGATACGCAGTATTTT
CDR3aa: CASSQDFRTDTQYF

abundance: -
v_gene: TRBV7-2
d_gene: TRBD1
j_gene: TRBJ2-7
CDR3nt: TGTGCCAGCAGCAACCACCCCGACAGGGCAGGATCCTACGAGCAGTACTTC
CDR3aa: CASSNHPDRAGSYEQYF

abundance: -
v_gene: TRBV30
d_gene: -
j_gene: TRBJ1-5
CDR3nt: TGTGCCTGGAGTCCGAGGCAGGGGAATCAGCCCCAGCATTTT
CDR3aa: CAWSPRQGNQPQHF

abundance: -
v_gene: TRBV27
d_gene: -
j_gene: TRBJ1-2
CDR3nt: TGTGCCAGCAGTTTATCAGGCCAGGGGAATGGCTACACCTTC
CDR3aa: CASSLSGQGNGYTF

abundance: -
v_gene: TRBV7-9
d_gene: TRBD1
j_gene: TRBJ1-2
CDR3nt: TGTGCCAGCAGCTTAGGGGACAGATTCGATGGCTACACCTTC
CDR3aa: CASSLGDRFDGYTF

abundance: -
v_gene: TRBV18
d_gene: TRBD1
j_gene: TRBJ2-6
CDR3nt: TGTGCCAGCTCACCAACACAGGGGGGAATTGGGGCCAACGTCCTGACTTTC
CDR3aa: CASSPTQGGIGANVLTF

abundance: -
v_gene: TRBV6-6
d_gene: -
j_gene: TRBJ2-7
CDR3nt: TGTGCCAGCACCCCAGGCCACGAGCAGTACTTC
CDR3aa: CASTPGHEQYF

abundance: -
v_gene: TRBV4-1
d_gene: TRBD2
j_gene: TRBJ2-1
CDR3nt: TGCGCCAGCAGCCAAGGTGGCGGGGGGGATTATAATGAGCAGTTCTTC
CDR3aa: CASSQGGGGDYNEQFF

abundance: -
v_gene: TRBV5-1
d_gene: TRBD1
j_gene: TRBJ1-4
CDR3nt: TGCGCCAGCAGCGCCGGGACAGTTAATGAAAAACTGTTTTTT
CDR3aa: CASSAGTVNEKLFF

abundance: -
v_gene: TRBV7-3
d_gene: -
j_gene: TRBJ2-7
CDR3nt: TGTGCCAGCAGCCCTGACGGGGGTCCCTCCTACGAGCAGTACTTC
CDR3aa: CASSPDGGPSYEQYF

abundance: -
v_gene: TRBV7-9
d_gene: -
j_gene: TRBJ2-5
CDR3nt: TGTGCCAGCAGCTTAATCCTGTACGAGGTGGAGACCCAGTACTTC
CDR3aa: CASSLILYEVETQYF

abundance: -
v_gene: TRBV6-1
d_gene: TRBD2
j_gene: TRBJ2-3
CDR3nt: TGTGCCAGCAGTGAGGTTGCGGGGGAATTCACAGATACGCAGTATTTT
CDR3aa: CASSEVAGEFTDTQYF

abundance: -
v_gene: TRBV19
d_gene: TRBD1
j_gene: TRBJ1-2
CDR3nt: TGTGCCAGTAGTCGACGCGGGACAGGGGAGAGATATGGCTACACCTTC
CDR3aa: CASSRRGTGERYGYTF

abundance: -
v_gene: TRBV19
d_gene: TRBD1
j_gene: TRBJ2-7
CDR3nt: TGTGCCAGTAGTCCCGGGGACAGTCAGTACTTC
CDR3aa: CASSPGDSQYF

abundance: -
v_gene: TRBV6-5
d_gene: -
j_gene: TRBJ1-6
CDR3nt: TGTGCCAGCTCTACACAGGGTAGTTTGCGGTCACCCCTCCACTTT
CDR3aa: CASSTQGSLRSPLHF

abundance: -
v_gene: TRBV11-3
d_gene: -
j_gene: TRBJ1-1
CDR3nt: TGTGCCAGCAGCTTGGAGGCCGACACTGAAGCTTTCTTT
CDR3aa: CASSLEADTEAFF

abundance: -
v_gene: TRBV11-1
d_gene: -
j_gene: TRBJ2-7
CDR3nt: TGTGCCAGCAGCTTACAACAGGGTCAGGCCTACGAGCAGTACTTC
CDR3aa: CASSLQQGQAYEQYF

abundance: -
v_gene: TRBV27
d_gene: TRBD1
j_gene: TRBJ1-5
CDR3nt: TGTGCCAGCAGTATCCAACAGGGGGCCCTGCCCCAGCATTTT
CDR3aa: CASSIQQGALPQHF

abundance: -
v_gene: TRBV5-4
d_gene: -
j_gene: TRBJ2-4
CDR3nt: TGTGCCAGCAGGGGGGGAGACAGGGTTTACTTC
CDR3aa: CASRGGDRVYF

abundance: -
v_gene: TRBV10-3
d_gene: TRBD1
j_gene: TRBJ2-7
CDR3nt: TGTGCCATCAGTGGACAGGGAGTAAATAACGAGCAGTACTTC
CDR3aa: CAISGQGVNNEQYF

abundance: -
v_gene: TRBV5-4
d_gene: TRBD2
j_gene: TRBJ2-3
CDR3nt: TGTGCCAGCAGCTTGCAGCGGGGGGGCCAAACAGATACGCAGTATTTT
CDR3aa: CASSLQRGGQTDTQYF